The T cell receptor beta chain under discussion was sequenced for a study of blood T cell repertoires in COVID-19. About the study: The United States, Italy and Spain supplied acute and convalescent COVID-19 samples.

Measured with immunoSEQ multiplex PCR; TCRdb has only the in-frame clones, and not every one. The data contain under 300,000 clones, roughly 89% of them singletons. The germline gives CDR1 SGHKS, CDR2 YYEKEE (reference sequence). Trimming removed 3 bases at V and 0 bases at J, with 12 bases between. This CDR3 spans 15 amino acids. The chain joins TRBV5-5 to TRBJ1-1, with D possibly matching TRBD1 (6 bases). The source of this sequence is a man over 45 with acute or convalescent COVID-19. The sequenced sample consisted of peripheral blood. The CDR3 is CASSWEGEVNTEAFF. The CDR3, as DNA: TGTGCCAGCAGCTGGGAGGGGGAGGTGAACACTGAAGCTTTCTTT.